This TCR beta chain is from a study of blood T cell repertoires in COVID-19 (TCRdb year 2020). As for the study more broadly: Collaborator samples came from the United States, Italy and Spain and covered acute and convalescent phases of COVID-19. Samples came from the ongoing ImmuneRACE study (first 160 participants) plus 1,254 subjects from 6 global collaborators. Deeply sampled blood TCRbeta repertoires from subjects exposed to, actively infected with, or recovered from COVID-19 were included in the dataset. The repertoires were made available in a free public database intended to serve as a resource for research on the immune response to SARS-CoV-2. The prospective study material was composed of cDNA or gDNA derived from T cells, B-cell-depleted T cells, or PBMCs. Sample metadata almost always included a de-identified subject ID, COVID-19 status, age in years and sex. HLA class I and class II types, where available, came from metadata supplied by the sample provider rather than from assay-based typing.

Note on this clone: Its antigen target is currently unknown. No base quality information exists; no much larger clone differs at one position.

TCRbeta CDR3 regions were amplified from genomic DNA by means of the immunoSEQ Assay, a bias-controlled multiplex PCR. The paper's data handling went like this. Nucleated cell counts per sample were estimated from amplification of reference gene primers within the assay. To quantify the absolute abundance of each unique TCRbeta CDR3 rearrangement, sequence reads were collapsed and filtered. For each sample, productive Simpson clonality was calculated as the square root of Simpson's diversity index across productive rearrangements. The source is immuneACCESS, and TCRdb retained only in-frame sequences with V and J called. Part of the clones is not carried over; for the studies checked, unresolved V genes explain less than half of this, and the remainder is unexplained. V and J calls plus clone size are reproduced from that table; the DNA served to infer D and trimming. This sample holds hundreds of thousands of clones; around 90% were observed only once. Around 0.9% of the sample rests with the top ten.

Study-wide findings and limitations: The quantity of clinical and demographic metadata differed by source and by participant and was supplied without curation.

The germline V gene (reference sequence) yields LNHDA for CDR1 and SQIVND for CDR2. V is pruned by 3 bases and J by 5 bases, leaving 6 bases of the junction without a gene match. The CDR3 covers 15 residues, taking in both the cysteine and the phenylalanine. The read is trimmed to its CDR3 DNA, 45 bases read in frame from base 1. Enrolling through a virtual design, the prospective study's participants ranged in age from roughly 18 to 90 years and lived across 24 United States geographic areas. In the prospective study, participants were assigned to cohorts based on the clinical history participants reported in a screening survey and a study questionnaire. Recovered participants in ImmuneRACE Cohort 3 were defined by two consecutive negative NP/OP PCR tests, clearance by a healthcare professional, or resolution of symptoms. Mobile phlebotomists in the prospective study collected whole blood, serum and a nasopharyngeal or oropharyngeal swab from every participant. Over an approximately 2-month period, participants in the prospective study had the option of providing additional blood draws and questionnaires. Prospective study blood samples were shipped either frozen or at room temperature before DNA extraction.

The clonotype comes from a woman aged 25 to 45 who had recovered from COVID-19. Specimen: PBMCs or T cells enriched from blood (not recorded which). Recombination connected TRBV19 to TRBJ2-2; TRBD1 lines up with 7 middle nucleotides. For the CDR3, the sequence is CASSISRGWTGELFF. The DNA sequence follows: TGTGCCAGTAGTATCAGCAGGGGGTGGACCGGGGAGCTGTTTTTT.